This entry features one TCR beta chain sequence. Its specificity is unknown. The assay was immunoSEQ multiplex PCR, and TCRdb's table has in-frame clones only and misses some. The sample lists some 480,000 clones, less than 80% occurring once. The sample comes from a study of shared clonotypes between healthy human individuals. Study information: The donor group consisted of a couple of women and three men, aged 18 to 49. Notes on the study in general: Investigators expected sequencing depth to affect clonotype sharing among donors.

Adult donors, all healthy and HIV-negative, had no recent acute infections or vaccinations. In germline, CDR1 is SGHTA, CDR2 FQGTGA. Trimming removed 5 bases at V and 3 bases at J, with 16 bases between. This CDR3 comprises 16 residues. The source of this sequence is a woman in her 40s in good health. Some clones in this sample may be carry-over from other donors' samples. The specimen was PBMCs. V gene TRBV7-3 combines with J gene TRBJ2-2; D ambiguous. CDR3 nucleotide sequence: TGTGCCAGCAGCCCCGTCGTTGGGCTAGACACCGGGGAGCTGTTTTTT. Amino acids: CASSPVVGLDTGELFF.